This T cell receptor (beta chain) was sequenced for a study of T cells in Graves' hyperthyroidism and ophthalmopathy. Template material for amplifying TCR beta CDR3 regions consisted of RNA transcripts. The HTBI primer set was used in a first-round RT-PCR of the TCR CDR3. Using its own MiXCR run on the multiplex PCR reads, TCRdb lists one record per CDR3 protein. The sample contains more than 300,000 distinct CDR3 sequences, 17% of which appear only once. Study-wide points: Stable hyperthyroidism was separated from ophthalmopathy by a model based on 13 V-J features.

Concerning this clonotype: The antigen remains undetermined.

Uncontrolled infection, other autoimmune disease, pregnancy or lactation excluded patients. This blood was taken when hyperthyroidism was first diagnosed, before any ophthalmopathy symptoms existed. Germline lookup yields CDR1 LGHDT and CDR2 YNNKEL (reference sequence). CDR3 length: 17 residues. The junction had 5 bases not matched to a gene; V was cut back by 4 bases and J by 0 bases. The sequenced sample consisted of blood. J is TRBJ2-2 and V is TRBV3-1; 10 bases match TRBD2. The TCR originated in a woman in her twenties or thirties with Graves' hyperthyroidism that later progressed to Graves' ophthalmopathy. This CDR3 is CASSLETSGPNTGELFF. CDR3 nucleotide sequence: TGTGCCAGCAGCCTAGAGACTAGCGGGCCGAACACCGGGGAGCTGTTTTTT.